This paragraph reports one T cell receptor beta chain. Profiled with immunoSEQ multiplex PCR; TCRdb holds only in-frame clones, not every one. The sample includes some 500,000 clones, approximately 95% of them seen just once. The sample comes from a study of shared clonotypes between healthy human individuals. Study context: Ranging from 18 to 49 in age, donors were a couple of women and a few men.

Trimming took off 0 bases at V and 0 bases at J, with 4 bases between the two ends. Germline-derived CDR1 and CDR2 are SGHRS and YFSETQ. The CDR3 extends over 15 amino acids. Sequencing was carried out using naive CD4+ T cells sorted from blood. Noted subset: CD45RA+ positively selected. The chain employs TRBV5-1 and TRBJ2-6, with D hard to call. The receptor was derived from a woman aged 30 to 39 in good health. The CDR3 sequence: CASSLGGSGANVLTF. In DNA, the CDR3 is TGCGCCAGCAGCTTGGGGGGCTCTGGGGCCAACGTCCTGACTTTC.